Shown below are 27 T cell receptor beta chains from a single sample sequenced in a study of shared clonotypes between healthy human individuals. The assay was immunoSEQ multiplex PCR, and TCRdb's table has in-frame clones only and misses some. The data show roughly 2.5 million clones, with approximately 94% seen just once and around 0.14% held by the top ten. Sequencing was performed on naive CD4+ T cells sorted from blood. Stated subset: CD45RA+ positively selected. Receptors were obtained from a man aged 18 to 30 in good health.

Comment on this clone: The same CDR3 also results from other DNA sequences found in this sample. V and J are TRBV2 and TRBJ2-7, with D perhaps matching TRBD1 (6 bases). Between the trimmed V and J ends, which lost 6 bases and 5 bases, there was a span of 14 bases. The CDR3 contains 13 residues. Per germline, CDR1 SNHLY and CDR2 FYNNEI. CDR3 region: CASSVQGVHEQYF. As DNA, the CDR3 is TGTGCCAGCAGCGTACAGGGAGTACACGAGCAGTACTTC.

The V and J genes are TRBV6-5 and TRBJ2-3, with a weak D call TRBD2 (6 bases). Germline lookup yields CDR1 MNHEY and CDR2 SVGAGI. V shed 8 bases and J shed 1 base, with 10 bases lying between them. This CDR3 spans 13 amino acids. CDR3 sequence (DNA): TGTGCCAGCGGGCGGGGACGCACAGATACGCAGTATTTT. It translates to CASGRGRTDTQYF.

The chain carries TRBV7-2 and TRBJ2-3; 10 nucleotides match TRBD2. Germline CDR1 is SGHTA and CDR2 is FQGNSA. V lost 8 bases to trimming and J lost 5 bases; unmatched junction nucleotides: 10. The CDR3 extends over 15 amino acids. The CDR3 protein is CASEWASGREDTQYF. For the CDR3, the DNA is TGTGCCAGCGAATGGGCTAGCGGGAGAGAAGATACGCAGTATTTT.

The genes are TRBV18 and TRBJ2-1; D remains unclear. The germline V gene has CDR1 KGHSH and CDR2 LQKENI. V lost 3 bases and J 6 bases, leaving 12 bases between the germline ends. The CDR3 consists of 14 residues. CDR3 nucleotides: TGTGCCAGCTCACCCCGGTACTCCACCAATGAGCAGTTCTTC. Amino acid sequence: CASSPRYSTNEQFF. The full variable domain, completed using reference TRBV18 and TRBJ2-1, is NAGVMQNPRHLVRRRGQEARLRCSPMKGHSHVYWYRQLPEEGLKFMVYLQKENIIDESGMPKERFSAEFPKEGPSILRIQQVVRGDSAAYFCASSPRYSTNEQFFGPGTRLTVL.

The genes are TRBV6-6 and TRBJ1-4; D remains ambiguous. Trimming removed 8 bases at V and 6 bases at J, with 16 bases between. The CDR3 sequence is 14 residues long. Germline assignment: CDR1 MNHNY and CDR2 SVGAGI (reference sequence). Here the CDR3 reads CASSWAVGHEKLFF. CDR3 nucleotide sequence: TGTGCCAGCTCATGGGCGGTCGGTCATGAAAAACTGTTTTTT.

The genes are TRBV18 and TRBJ2-7; D may be TRBD2 (6 bases). The CDR3 length is 12 residues. In germline, CDR1 is KGHSH, CDR2 LQKENI. The V end was cut by 6 bases, the J end by 9 bases, with 15 bases between. CDR3: CASSFEGGAQYF. The CDR3, as DNA: TGTGCCAGCTCTTTTGAGGGCGGGGCGCAGTACTTC. Looking up the rest from reference TRBV18 and TRBJ2-7 gives the full variable domain: NAGVMQNPRHLVRRRGQEARLRCSPMKGHSHVYWYRQLPEEGLKFMVYLQKENIIDESGMPKERFSAEFPKEGPSILRIQQVVRGDSAAYFCASSFEGGAQYFGPGTRLTVT.

The chain joins TRBV2 to TRBJ1-1; no clear D gene. This CDR3 is 15 amino acids long. The V gene lost 9 bases and the J gene lost 3 bases, with 20 bases spanning the gap. CDR1 and CDR2 from the germline V gene are SNHLY and FYNNEI. The DNA of the CDR3 is TGTGCCAGATCCACGTTCGGGCGGTCCGACACTGAAGCTTTCTTT. Translated: CARSTFGRSDTEAFF.

The rearrangement uses TRBV7-9 and TRBJ2-7; a weak D match, TRBD2 (5 bases). The CDR3 is 12 residues long. The V and J ends lost 5 bases and 6 bases respectively, with 11 bases between them. Germline V lookup: CDR1 SEHNR, CDR2 FQNEAQ (reference sequence). This chain's CDR3 is CASSLLVAEQYF. CDR3 sequence (DNA): TGTGCCAGCAGCCTACTAGTAGCCGAGCAGTACTTC.

On this clone: Additional DNA sequences in this sample encode the identical CDR3. The chain employs TRBV5-1 and TRBJ2-3; D is undetermined. This CDR3 comprises 12 residues. The germline V gene encodes CDR1 SGHRS and CDR2 YFSETQ. The germline V and J ends were trimmed by 4 bases and 6 bases, with 9 bases remaining between them. The CDR3 protein is CASSPPSDTQYF. CDR3 DNA: TGCGCCAGCAGCCCGCCGTCCGATACGCAGTATTTT.

The V gene is TRBV5-6, the J gene TRBJ1-1; 10 bases are shared with TRBD1. The J segment lost 5 bases and the V segment lost 2 bases, leaving 9 bases of the junction unmatched. The CDR3 has 16 residues. Germline CDR1 reads SGHDT; CDR2 reads YYEEEE. The CDR3 sequence is CASSFGTGVPETEAFF. CDR3 nucleotides: TGTGCCAGCAGCTTCGGGACAGGGGTCCCCGAGACTGAAGCTTTCTTT.

Worth noting for this clone: Other nucleotide sequences from this sample produce the same CDR3. V and J are TRBV6-4 and TRBJ2-3; possible D gene TRBD2, 5 bases. Germline assignment: CDR1 MRHNA and CDR2 SNTAGT. Trimming cost V 6 bases and J 1 base, with 11 bases left between them. The CDR3 is 14 amino acids. In DNA, the CDR3 is TGTGCCAGCAGCGAGACCGGGGGCACAGATACGCAGTATTTT. Its protein product is CASSETGGTDTQYF.

The rearrangement links TRBV10-3 to TRBJ2-7, with 9 bases aligning to TRBD2. This CDR3 contains 14 residues. The ends lost 10 bases at V and 0 bases at J; junction bases unmatched: 7. Germline V CDR1 and CDR2: ENHRY, SYGVKD. CDR3 bases: TGTGCCACCGCCGTAGCGGGAGACTCCTACGAGCAGTACTTC. Its translation is CATAVAGDSYEQYF.

The V gene is TRBV5-6, the J gene TRBJ2-2; D ambiguous. Trimming shortened V by 2 bases and J by 7 bases, and 9 bases separated the two germline ends. This CDR3 has 13 residues. CDR1 and CDR2 from the germline V gene are SGHDT and YYEEEE. CDR3 sequence: CASSFMGIGELFF. In DNA form, the CDR3 reads TGTGCCAGCAGCTTTATGGGTATCGGGGAGCTGTTTTTT. The full variable domain, in which reference TRBV5-6 and TRBJ2-2 provide the parts outside the CDR3, is DAGVTQSPTHLIKTRGQQVTLRCSPKSGHDTVSWYQQALGQGPQFIFQYYEEEERQRGNFPDRFSGHQFPNYSSELNVNALLLGDSALYLCASSFMGIGELFFGEGSRLTVL.

The chain links TRBV29-1 to TRBJ1-2, with a weak D call TRBD1 (5 bases). Germline CDR1 reads SQVTM; CDR2 reads ANQGSEA. V lost 0 bases and J lost 2, with 16 bases in between. This CDR3 is 16 amino acids long. CDR3 coding DNA: TGCAGCGTTGAAGAGGAAGGGGCTCCCCGGAACTATGGCTACACCTTC. As protein: CSVEEEGAPRNYGYTF.

The V and J genes are TRBV6-5 and TRBJ1-2; D uncertain. Germline V gives CDR1 MNHEY, CDR2 SVGAGI. The V and J ends lost 6 bases and 6 bases respectively, with 5 bases between them. The CDR3 contains 10 residues. The CDR3 sequence is CASSEDGYTF. DNA for the CDR3: TGTGCCAGCAGCGAAGATGGCTACACCTTC.

Details on this clone: Other DNA variants within this sample encode the same CDR3. This chain joins TRBV5-1 and TRBJ2-5, with D possibly being TRBD1 (6 bases). This CDR3 region has 14 residues. Germline V CDR1 and CDR2: SGHRS, YFSETQ. Trimming left V 2 bases short and J 3 bases short, with 11 bases between. The DNA for the CDR3 is TGCGCCAGCAGCTTAGGGGCAGGGGAAGAGACCCAGTACTTC. Translation gives CASSLGAGEETQYF.

The rearrangement uses TRBV6-5 and TRBJ1-4; unclear D gene. V gave up 5 bases and J gave up 7 bases, with 17 bases separating them. There are 15 residues in the CDR3. Germline CDR1 and CDR2: MNHEY and SVGAGI. As DNA, the CDR3 is TGTGCCAGCAGTACCCGACCGAAAATAGGTGAAAAACTGTTTTTT. Amino acids: CASSTRPKIGEKLFF.

As regards this clone: The sample holds other DNA sequences that translate to the same CDR3. V and J are TRBV18 and TRBJ1-1; D is undetermined. V shed 6 bases and J shed 1 base, with 9 bases lying between them. This CDR3 has 13 amino acids. Germline V gene sequence: CDR1 KGHSH, CDR2 LQKENI. The CDR3 loop reads CASSQDKNTEAFF. Written as DNA, the CDR3 is TGTGCCAGCTCCCAGGATAAGAACACTGAAGCTTTCTTT.

The chain uses TRBV2 and TRBJ1-1; 7 positions match TRBD1. The germline gives CDR1 SNHLY, CDR2 FYNNEI. Trimming took 5 bases from V and 5 from J; bases not matched to a gene: 8. The CDR3 runs 14 residues. The CDR3 sequence: CASSNRGVWTEAFF. The CDR3 DNA is TGTGCCAGCAGTAACAGGGGAGTTTGGACTGAAGCTTTCTTT. Based on the CDR3 plus reference TRBV2 and TRBJ1-1, the full variable domain is EPEVTQTPSHQVTQMGQEVILRCVPISNHLYFYWYRQILGQKVEFLVSFYNNEISEKSEIFDDQFSVERPDGSNFTLKIRSTKLEDSAMYFCASSNRGVWTEAFFGQGTRLTVV.

V gene TRBV9 combines with J gene TRBJ2-5; TRBD1 aligns across 7 bases. In germline, CDR1 is SGDLS, CDR2 YYNGEE. CDR3 length equals 16 residues. V was clipped by 0 bases and J by 2 bases; unmatched bases: 7. The CDR3 here is CASSVGVGGGQETQYF. In DNA form, the CDR3 reads TGTGCCAGCAGCGTAGGGGTAGGGGGCGGGCAAGAGACCCAGTACTTC.

The chain is built from TRBV20-1 and TRBJ1-2; D is ambiguous. The germline V and J ends were trimmed by 6 bases and 4 bases, with 9 bases remaining between them. The germline gives CDR1 DFQATT, CDR2 SNEGSKA (reference sequence). This CDR3 spans 11 amino acids. The CDR3 nucleotides are TGCAGTGCCGCTAGCCTCTATGGCTACACCTTC. This sequence encodes CSAASLYGYTF.

V is TRBV4-3 and J is TRBJ1-6; TRBD1 agrees at 10 bases. CDR1 is LGHNA, CDR2 YSLEER, per germline. The J segment lost 7 bases and the V segment lost 5 bases, leaving 8 bases of the junction unmatched. The CDR3 spans 16 residues. CDR3 DNA: TGCGCCAGCAGCGCCAACCTGGGACAGGGGAATTCACCCCTCCACTTT. It specifies CASSANLGQGNSPLHF.

The gene calls are TRBV7-2 and TRBJ2-1, with a possible D match to TRBD2 (5 bases). V shed 5 bases and J shed 0 bases, with 11 bases lying between them. This CDR3 is built from 15 residues. Germline lookup yields CDR1 SGHTA and CDR2 FQGNSA. The CDR3 region is CASSRDYRSYNEQFF. In DNA form, the CDR3 reads TGTGCCAGCAGCCGCGACTACCGCTCCTACAATGAGCAGTTCTTC.

The gene calls are TRBV19 and TRBJ2-1; D possibly corresponds to TRBD2 (5 bases). V gave up 3 bases and J gave up 7 bases, with 16 bases separating them. CDR1 and CDR2 from the germline V gene are LNHDA and SQIVND (reference sequence). The CDR3 consists of 15 residues. In nucleotides, the CDR3 is TGTGCCAGTAGTATGGACTCCAGCCCGTTTAATGAGCAGTTCTTC. Translating it yields CASSMDSSPFNEQFF.

V and J are TRBV28 and TRBJ2-7, with 7 bases that match TRBD1. Trimming took 8 bases from V and 0 from J; bases not matched to a gene: 4. From germline, CDR1 is MDHEN and CDR2 SYDVKM. CDR3 length equals 13 residues. CDR3 region: CASRTGNSYEQYF. The CDR3 DNA is TGTGCCAGCCGGACAGGCAACTCCTACGAGCAGTACTTC. The variable domain in full, completed from reference TRBV28 and TRBJ2-7, reads DVKVTQSSRYLVKRTGEKVFLECVQDMDHENMFWYRQDPGLGLRLIYFSYDVKMKEKGDIPEGYSVSREKKERFSLILESASTNQTSMYLCASRTGNSYEQYFGPGTRLTVT.

The V call is TRBV2, the J call TRBJ1-2; 8 bases are shared with TRBD1. Germline CDR1 and CDR2: SNHLY and FYNNEI. The CDR3 consists of 13 residues. J was trimmed by 8 bases and V by 7 bases; bases with no gene match: 9. CDR3 region: CASNPTGAGGYTF. In DNA, the CDR3 is TGTGCCAGCAACCCGACAGGGGCGGGGGGCTACACCTTC.

The count of this clone is one. The chain couples TRBV27 to TRBJ2-1; the D call may be TRBD1 or TRBD2 (6 bases each). The CDR3 contains 14 residues. The V end was cut by 5 bases, the J end by 8 bases, with 16 bases between. CDR1 is MNHEY, CDR2 SMNVEV, per germline (reference sequence). CDR3 in amino acids: CASSTSSRGDEQFF. CDR3 in DNA: TGTGCCAGCAGTACCTCCTCTAGGGGGGATGAGCAGTTCTTC.